This section outlines one T cell receptor (beta chain) sequence together with its context. V was cut by 9 bases and J by 2 bases, with 7 bases left in between. Germline V lookup: CDR1 LNHNV, CDR2 YYDKDF (reference sequence). This CDR3 is built from 11 residues. These data belong to a study of blood T cell repertoires in COVID-19. Study details: There were acute and convalescent COVID-19 samples, and they came from the United States, Italy and Spain. PBMCs, B-cell-depleted T cells, or T cells provided the cDNA or gDNA that made up the material.

The authors' processing: Nucleated cell number was recorded as an estimate derived from reference gene primer amplification. The repertoire was sequenced with immunoSEQ multiplex PCR; TCRdb's copy has only in-frame clones and lacks some. From that table come the V and J calls and clone size; the DNA was used to work out D and trimming. This sample has 150,000 to 200,000 clones; approximately 88% occur once, and the top ten carry approximately 4.1%. V and J are TRBV15 and TRBJ1-2; D perhaps matches TRBD1 (5 bases). The source of this sequence is a woman in her sixties who had recovered from COVID-19. Material: peripheral blood. The CDR3 spells CATEGNYGYTF. The CDR3 bases are TGTGCCACGGAGGGGAACTATGGCTACACCTTC.